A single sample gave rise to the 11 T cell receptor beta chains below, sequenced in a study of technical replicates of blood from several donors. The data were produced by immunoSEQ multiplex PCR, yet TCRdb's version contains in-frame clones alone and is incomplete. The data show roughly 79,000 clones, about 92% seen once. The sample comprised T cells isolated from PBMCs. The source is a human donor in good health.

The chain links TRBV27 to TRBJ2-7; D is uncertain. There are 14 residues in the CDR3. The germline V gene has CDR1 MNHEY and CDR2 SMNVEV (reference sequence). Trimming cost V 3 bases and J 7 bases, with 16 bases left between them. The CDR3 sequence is CASSFLGSVVEQYF. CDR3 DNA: TGTGCCAGCAGTTTTCTGGGCAGTGTAGTTGAGCAGTACTTC.

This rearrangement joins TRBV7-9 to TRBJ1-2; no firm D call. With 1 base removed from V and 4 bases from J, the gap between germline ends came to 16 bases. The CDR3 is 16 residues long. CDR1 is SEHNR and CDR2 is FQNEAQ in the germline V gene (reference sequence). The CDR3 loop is CASSLGFDAESYGYTF. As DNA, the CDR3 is TGTGCCAGCAGCTTAGGATTTGACGCGGAAAGCTATGGCTACACCTTC. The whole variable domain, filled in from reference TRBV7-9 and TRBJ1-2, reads DTGVSQNPRHKITKRGQNVTFRCDPISEHNRLYWYRQTLGQGPEFLTYFQNEAQLEKSRLLSDRFSAERPKGSFSTLEIQRTEQGDSAMYLCASSLGFDAESYGYTFGSGTRLTVV.

The CDR3 DNA reads TGTGCCAGTAGTAGACAGGCGCCCCATCAGCCCCAGCATTTT. Translation gives CASSRQAPHQPQHF. The chain is built from TRBV19 and TRBJ1-5; D perhaps matches TRBD1 (6 bases). Germline CDR1 reads LNHDA; CDR2 reads SQIVND (reference sequence). The CDR3 sequence is 14 residues long. Trimming removed 4 bases at V and 5 bases at J, with 12 bases between.

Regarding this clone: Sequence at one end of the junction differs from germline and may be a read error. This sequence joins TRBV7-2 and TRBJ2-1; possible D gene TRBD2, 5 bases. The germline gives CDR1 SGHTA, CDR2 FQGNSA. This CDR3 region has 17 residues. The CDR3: CASSLAISRGLYNEQFF. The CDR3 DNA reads TGTGCCAGCAGTTTAGCAATCAGTCGCGGGCTCTACAATGAGCAGTTCTTC.

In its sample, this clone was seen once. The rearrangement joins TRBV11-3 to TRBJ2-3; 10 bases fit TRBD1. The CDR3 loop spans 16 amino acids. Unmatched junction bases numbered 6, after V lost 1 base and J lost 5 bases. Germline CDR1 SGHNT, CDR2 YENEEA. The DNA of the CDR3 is TGTGCCAGCAGCTTAGGTGACAGGGGGCCACAAGATACGCAGTATTTT. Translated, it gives CASSLGDRGPQDTQYF.

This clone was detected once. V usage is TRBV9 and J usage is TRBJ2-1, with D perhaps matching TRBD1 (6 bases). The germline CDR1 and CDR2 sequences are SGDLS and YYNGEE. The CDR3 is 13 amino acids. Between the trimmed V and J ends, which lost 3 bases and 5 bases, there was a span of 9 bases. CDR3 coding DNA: TGTGCCAGCAGCGCCGGGACACACAATGAGCAGTTCTTC. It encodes CASSAGTHNEQFF.

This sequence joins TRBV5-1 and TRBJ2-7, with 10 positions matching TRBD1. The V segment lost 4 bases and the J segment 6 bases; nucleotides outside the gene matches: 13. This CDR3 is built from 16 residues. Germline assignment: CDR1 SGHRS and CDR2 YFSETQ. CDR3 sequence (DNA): TGCGCCAGCAGCGGGGGGGACAGGGGCTTGGTTGTCGAGCAGTACTTC. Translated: CASSGGDRGLVVEQYF.

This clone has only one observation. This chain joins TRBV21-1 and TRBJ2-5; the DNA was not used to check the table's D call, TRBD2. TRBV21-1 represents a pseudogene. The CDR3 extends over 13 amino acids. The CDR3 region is CASSIRVLETQYF. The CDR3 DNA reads TGTGCCAGCAGCATTCGAGTTTTGGAGACCCAGTACTTC.

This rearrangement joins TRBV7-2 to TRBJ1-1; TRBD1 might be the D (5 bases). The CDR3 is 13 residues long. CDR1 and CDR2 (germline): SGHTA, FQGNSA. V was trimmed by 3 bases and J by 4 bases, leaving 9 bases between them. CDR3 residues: CASSFSTATEAFF. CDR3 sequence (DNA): TGTGCCAGCAGCTTCTCGACAGCCACTGAAGCTTTCTTT.

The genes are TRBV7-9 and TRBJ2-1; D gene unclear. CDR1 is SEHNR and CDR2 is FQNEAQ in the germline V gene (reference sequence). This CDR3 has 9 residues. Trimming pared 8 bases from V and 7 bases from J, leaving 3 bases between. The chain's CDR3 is CASPNEQFF. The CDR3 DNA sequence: TGTGCCAGCCCTAATGAGCAGTTCTTC.

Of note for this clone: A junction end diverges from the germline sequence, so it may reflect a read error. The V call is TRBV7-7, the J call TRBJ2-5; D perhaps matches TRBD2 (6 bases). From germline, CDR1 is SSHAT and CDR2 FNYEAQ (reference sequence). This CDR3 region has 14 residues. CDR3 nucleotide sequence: TGTGCTAGCAGCTTAGGCGGAGGGCAAGAGACCCAGTACTTC. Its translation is CASSLGGGQETQYF.